This T cell receptor (beta chain) derives from a study of shared clonotypes between healthy human individuals. Study background: Samples came from a couple of female and a few male donors aged 18 to 49.

Across several immunoSEQ plates, the genomic DNA of each subset was split evenly. The protocol was immunoSEQ multiplex PCR, while the TCRdb copy is restricted to in-frame clones and leaves out a portion. The profile shows over a million clones, around 97% of them singletons. Details on this clone: Its specificity is unknown.

Study-wide results and limits: Four donors shared around 5.2% of their naive CD4 clonotypes.

The germline V gene has CDR1 LNHDA and CDR2 SQIVND (reference sequence). The CDR3 loop spans 15 amino acids. Trimming shortened V by 1 base and J by 4 bases, and 10 bases separated the two germline ends. This TCR derives from a man in his thirties or forties in good health. Sequences were obtained from naive CD4+ T cells sorted from blood. Noted subset: CD45RA+ positively selected. The gene calls are TRBV19 and TRBJ2-2; D gene unclear. The CDR3 DNA is TGTGCCAGTAGTATAGGGCCCCGCGGCACCGGGGAGCTGTTTTTT. Translated, it gives CASSIGPRGTGELFF.